The source of this TCR beta chain is a study of cytomegalovirus exposure and HLA in healthy donors. The study's findings and limits: Follow-up analysis seemed to connect common viral pathogens with several of the most significant clusters identified. Across donors, presence/absence analyses took sequencing depth to be roughly uniform.

This clone occurred a few times. Its specificity is unknown. CDR1 and CDR2 (germline): SGHDT, YYEEEE. Trimming left V 0 bases short and J 0 bases short, with 13 bases between. CDR3 length equals 18 residues. With 60 Vbeta and 13 Jbeta primers, the PCR was carried out. Method: immunoSEQ multiplex PCR; TCRdb's copy keeps in-frame clones and lacks some. The sample holds over 150,000 clones, over 70% seen once. V and J are TRBV5-6 and TRBJ2-6, with TRBD2 as a possible D gene (5 bases). Sequencing was done on a sample of PBMCs. The TCR was taken from a boy younger than 10 in good health and CMV-seronegative. CDR3: CASSLAGGHLSGANVLTF. The CDR3 DNA sequence: TGTGCCAGCAGCTTGGCGGGCGGGCACCTCTCTGGGGCCAACGTCCTGACTTTC.